The subject of this entry is one TCR beta chain. V lost 0 bases and J lost 7; bases outside the gene matches: 8. The CDR3 length is 16 residues. Germline lookup yields CDR1 SGHTA and CDR2 FQGNSA. This specimen belongs to a study of blood T cell repertoires in COVID-19. Background on the study: Both acute and convalescent COVID-19 samples were obtained from the United States, Italy and Spain. Sources were T cells, B-cell-depleted T cells, or PBMCs; the material itself was cDNA or gDNA.

Profiled with immunoSEQ multiplex PCR; TCRdb holds only in-frame clones, not every one. The sample carries just under 95,000 clones, 75% to 85% recorded once. This rearrangement joins TRBV7-2 to TRBJ2-7, with 11 positions matching TRBD2. The origin of this receptor is a human donor in a cohort sampled during active COVID-19. Sequenced: peripheral blood. The chain's CDR3 is CASSLALSGRAGEQYF. DNA for the CDR3: TGTGCCAGCAGCTTAGCGCTTAGCGGGAGGGCTGGGGAGCAGTACTTC.